Presented here are 10 T cell receptor beta chains from one specimen sequenced in a study of blood T cell repertoires in COVID-19. The data were produced by immunoSEQ multiplex PCR, yet TCRdb's version contains in-frame clones alone and is incomplete. The profile shows 220,000 or so clones, approximately 82% of them singletons. The sample was peripheral blood. The receptors here all came from an elderly woman with acute or convalescent COVID-19.

This clone was seen a single time. V gene TRBV5-1 combines with J gene TRBJ1-2; D unresolved. The V gene's germline CDR1 is SGHRS and CDR2 YFSETQ. V lost 6 bases, J lost 1 base, and 13 bases lay in between. The length of the CDR3 is 14 residues. The CDR3 DNA follows: TGCGCCAGCAAATCCGGGGTATTTAACTATGGCTACACCTTC. Its protein is CASKSGVFNYGYTF.

The chain recombines TRBV9 with TRBJ2-3; the match to TRBD1 covers 9 bases. This CDR3 has 17 amino acids. Germline CDR1 reads SGDLS; CDR2 reads YYNGEE. The V segment lost 4 bases and the J segment 6 bases; nucleotides outside the gene matches: 15. The CDR3 sequence is CASSPRPPGQGSDTQYF. The DNA of the CDR3 is TGTGCCAGCAGCCCCCGCCCGCCGGGACAGGGATCCGATACGCAGTATTTT. Using reference TRBV9 and TRBJ2-3 for the parts outside the CDR3, the full variable domain is DSGVTQTPKHLITATGQRVTLRCSPRSGDLSVYWYQQSLDQGLQFLIQYYNGEERAKGNILERFSAQQFPDLHSELNLSSLELGDSALYFCASSPRPPGQGSDTQYFGPGTRLTVL.

The V gene is TRBV15, the J gene TRBJ2-1; D uncertain. Germline V gene data show CDR1 as LNHNV and CDR2 as YYDKDF (reference sequence). Between the trimmed V and J ends, which lost 5 bases and 5 bases, there was a span of 16 bases. CDR3 length equals 15 residues. Here the CDR3 reads CATSGHTLQNNEQFF. The CDR3 coding sequence is TGTGCCACCAGCGGCCACACCCTTCAGAACAATGAGCAGTTCTTC.

CDR3 sequence (DNA): TGTGCCAGCAGTGAAGCCCGGGGGGGCTACAATGAGCAGTTCTTC. It yields the protein CASSEARGGYNEQFF. V usage is TRBV6-1 and J usage is TRBJ2-1; 8 bases match TRBD2. Germline trimming cut 0 bases from V and 3 bases from J; bases unmatched to any gene: 1. Germline CDR1 is MNHNS and CDR2 is SASEGT. The CDR3 runs to 15 residues.

The chain has TRBV3-1 (or the pseudogene TRBV3-2) and TRBJ1-1; 7 bases are a match to TRBD1. Per germline, CDR1 LGHDT and CDR2 YNNKEL (reference sequence). After removal of 6 bases from V and 0 bases from J, the junction contained 4 bases not matched to a gene. The CDR3 runs 14 residues. In DNA, the CDR3 is TGTGCCAGCAGAGGGGGACAGATGAACACTGAAGCTTTCTTT. Translating gives CASRGGQMNTEAFF.

The rearrangement links TRBV25-1 to TRBJ2-3; TRBD1 might be the D (6 bases). V lost 1 base and J lost 2, with 16 bases in between. There are 17 residues in the CDR3. The germline CDR1 and CDR2 sequences are MGHDK and SYGVNS. The DNA for the CDR3 is TGTGCCAGCAGTGAATCGGGACACCTAATAACCACAGATACGCAGTATTTT. It specifies CASSESGHLITTDTQYF.

The chain couples TRBV28 to TRBJ1-1; 10 nucleotides line up with TRBD1. V lost 10 bases, J lost 6 bases, and 8 bases stayed unmatched. The V gene's germline CDR1 is MDHEN and CDR2 SYDVKM. This CDR3 is built from 13 residues. For the CDR3, the DNA is TGTGCCACAGAGACAGGGGGCGACCCTGAAGCTTTCTTT. It yields the protein CATETGGDPEAFF.

The V gene is TRBV28, the J gene TRBJ1-2; 7 nucleotides align to TRBD1. The CDR3 is 13 residues long. Trimming at V came to 5 bases and at J to 3 bases, leaving 3 bases not matched to a gene. In germline, CDR1 is MDHEN, CDR2 SYDVKM. The CDR3 nucleotides are TGTGCCAGCAGTGTACAGGGGTACTATGGCTACACCTTC. It yields the protein CASSVQGYYGYTF.

The chain recombines TRBV4-3 with TRBJ1-1; the D gene is possibly TRBD1 (5 bases). Germline V gives CDR1 LGHNA, CDR2 YSLEER. V was trimmed by 3 bases and J by 5 bases, leaving 10 bases between them. This CDR3 spans 13 amino acids. CDR3 in DNA: TGCGCCAGCAGCCAGGGAGGGGTAACTGAAGCTTTCTTT. This encodes CASSQGGVTEAFF.

This clone appeared a single time. The chain uses TRBV19 and TRBJ1-2; D might be TRBD1 (6 bases). The germline CDR1 and CDR2 sequences are LNHDA and SQIVND (reference sequence). This CDR3 spans 13 amino acids. Trimming cost V 0 bases and J 8 bases, with 10 bases left between them. The CDR3 DNA reads TGTGCCAGTAGTATAGAGGGGGCGAGGGGCTACACCTTC. Protein sequence: CASSIEGARGYTF.